Here is one T cell receptor (beta chain) with its context. As handled by the study authors: Using reference gene primer amplification, nucleated cell counts were estimated. Sequenced by immunoSEQ multiplex PCR; TCRdb stores in-frame clones only, minus some. The D gene and trimming were derived from the DNA, and the V and J assignments and clone size from that table. The table records about 260,000 clones, about nine tenths of them present only once. The data derive from a study of blood T cell repertoires in COVID-19. Across the study: Acute and convalescent COVID-19 samples came from the United States, Italy and Spain. PBMCs, B-cell-depleted T cells, or T cells were the source of the cDNA or gDNA that made up the material.

The germline CDR1 and CDR2 sequences are SGHKS and YYEKEE (reference sequence). There are 15 residues in the CDR3. V was cut by 1 base and J by 1 base, with 9 bases left in between. The Seattle patients joined while their infection was active and were tracked longitudinally afterward. The origin of this receptor is a person aged 18-30 years with COVID-19, enrolled during active disease. Sequenced material: peripheral blood. The chain has TRBV5-5 and TRBJ1-3, with D perhaps matching TRBD1 (5 bases). The CDR3 DNA sequence: TGTGCCAGCAGCTTGTTGGCAGGGTCTGGAAACACCATATATTTT. Its protein product is CASSLLAGSGNTIYF.